These T cell receptor beta chains were read from a single sample in a study of CD8+CD57+ T cells in acquired aplastic anemia. TCRdb ran MiXCR on the reads and lists one entry per CDR3 protein. This table has about 260,000 distinct CDR3 sequences, 65% to 90% appearing once. Sequencing was carried out using sorted CD4+, CD8+, or CD8+CD57+ T cells (not recorded which) from PBMCs. The receptors come from a human donor with aplastic anemia. The CDR3 runs from the conserved cysteine through the conserved F or W. D genes are given only for firm matches. A row's size may be missing; if present it is once, few, many or a size class.

CDR3 length	clone size	V gene	D gene	J gene	CDR3 protein	CDR3 DNA
15	.	TRBV7-9	.	TRBJ2-5	CASSVGPGEEVSEYF	TGTGCCAGCAGCGTGGGACCAGGCGAGGAGGTTTCCGAGTACTTC
14	once	TRBV11-2	TRBD1	TRBJ2-1	CASSLGTGANEQFF	TGTGCCAGCAGCTTAGGAACAGGGGCCAATGAGCAGTTCTTC
16	.	TRBV7-3	.	TRBJ1-6	CASSSSGGSRYAVLHF	TGTGCCAGCAGTTCGAGCGGGGGGTCCCGTTACGCAGTCCTCCACTTT
13	.	TRBV7-6	.	TRBJ2-3	CASTVGSVHTEYF	TGTGCCAGCACGGTAGGGAGCGTACATACGGAGTATTTT
14	.	TRBV19	TRBD2	TRBJ2-1	CATGTSSSRDTQFF	TGTGCCACCGGGACTAGCTCCAGTAGGGATACCCAGTTCTTC
13	.	TRBV9	.	TRBJ2-3	CASREDGTGTQYF	TGTGCCAGCAGGGAGGATGGCACAGGTACGCAGTATTTT
14	.	TRBV7-6	TRBD2	TRBJ2-3	CASSLHGGTQEKYF	TGTGCCAGCAGCTTACACGGGGGGACCCAGGAGAAGTATTTT
15	.	TRBV2	TRBD2	TRBJ2-3	CASSAGTSEKATQYF	TGTGCCAGCAGCGCCGGGACTAGCGAAAAGGCTACGCAGTATTTT
16	.	TRBV12-3/TRBV12-4	TRBD1	TRBJ2-3	CASRSGDRGLGDTQYF	TGTGCCAGCAGGAGTGGGGACAGGGGTTTGGGAGATACGCAGTATTTT
14	.	TRBV9	.	TRBJ2-3	CASSSRDGALDYDF	TGTGCCAGCAGCTCACGGGACGGGGCCTTGGACTATGATTTT
15	.	TRBV7-8	.	TRBJ2-3	CASSVGAQRTDPQYF	TGTGCCAGCAGCGTTGGGGCACAGAGGACAGATCCGCAGTATTTT
13	.	TRBV10-2	TRBD1	TRBJ1-2	CASTSRTGPGYTF	TGCGCCAGCACCTCACGGACAGGCCCCGGCTACACCTTC
15	few	TRBV7-8	.	TRBJ1-1	CASSLAGGANTEDFF	TGTGCCAGCAGCTTAGCGGGGGGTGCCAACACTGAGGATTTCTTT
14	.	TRBV5-6	TRBD1	TRBJ1-6	CASSLEGDSSPLHF	TGTGCCAGCAGCTTAGAGGGGGACAGCTCACCCCTCCACTTT
12	.	TRBV4-2	.	TRBJ2-1	CASSHEGGLQFF	TGTGCCAGCAGCCACGAGGGGGGGTTGCAGTTCTTC
13	.	TRBV9	.	TRBJ2-5	CASSFEGSETQYF	TGTGCCAGCAGTTTCGAGGGAAGCGAGACCCAGTACTTC
16	.	TRBV10-3	TRBD1	TRBJ1-2	CAIRASEGTGESGYTF	TGTGCCATCAGAGCATCAGAAGGGACAGGGGAATCCGGCTACACCTTC
13	.	TRBV5-1	.	TRBJ2-3	CASGLGGTHSQYF	TGTGCCAGCGGGTTGGGGGGCACACATTCGCAGTATTTT
15	once	TRBV5-6	.	TRBJ2-2	CASSLRGLNTGELFF	TGTGCCAGCAGCTTGAGGGGGTTGAACACCGGGGAGCTGTTTTTT
13	.	TRBV5-1	TRBD2	TRBJ2-3	CASPGGGRARQYF	TGCGCCAGTCCCGGGGGGGGCAGAGCGAGGCAGTATTTT
16	.	TRBV20-1	TRBD2	TRBJ2-7	CSAIGTSGVLVGEQYF	TGCAGTGCTATCGGGACTAGCGGGGTTCTAGTAGGCGAGCAGTACTTC
15	.	TRBV7-2	TRBD1	TRBJ2-5	CASSLSMRGRQSAYF	TGTGCCAGCAGCTTAAGTATGAGGGGGCGGCAATCAGCCTACTTC
15	.	TRBV7-2	.	TRBJ2-2	CASSCEAGNTGELFF	TGTGCCAGCAGCTGTGAAGCAGGGAACACCGGGGAGCTGTTTTTT
14	.	TRBV12-3/TRBV12-4	.	TRBJ2-7	CASKSVQGNYEQYF	TGTGCCAGCAAAAGCGTGCAGGGTAACTACGAGCAGTACTTC
17	.	TRBV7-9	TRBD2	TRBJ2-5	CASSSHMGGGVQETQYF	TGTGCCAGCAGCTCCCACATGGGGGGAGGGGTTCAAGAGACCCAGTACTTC
12	few	TRBV25-1	.	TRBJ2-7	CASSFTGSEQYF	TGTGCCAGCAGCTTTACAGGGAGCGAGCAGTACTTC
15	.	TRBV7-9	TRBD2	TRBJ2-3	CASSPGTSGMDTQYF	TGTGCCAGCAGCCCCGGGACTAGCGGGATGGATACGCAGTATTTT
14	.	TRBV7-2	.	TRBJ2-3	CASSLADRSSMPTF	TGTGCCAGCAGTTTAGCGGACAGGTCTTCTATGCCTACATTT
14	.	TRBV7-9	.	TRBJ2-7	CASSWAGEQCFGPF	TGTGCCAGCTCCTGGGCGGGTGAGCAGTGCTTCGGGCCATTC
15	.	TRBV5-4	.	TRBJ1-5	CASSLAGTRNQPQHF	TGTGCCAGCAGCTTAGCGGGTACCCGAAATCAGCCCCAGCATTTT
16	.	TRBV11-2	.	TRBJ1-2	CASSLGRGGLVYGYTF	TGTGCCAGCAGCTTGGGTAGAGGCGGGCTCGTATATGGCTACACCTTC
14	.	TRBV7-6	.	TRBJ2-3	CASSFARGPDALYF	TGTGCCAGCAGCTTCGCGAGAGGGCCCGATGCGCTGTATTTT
13	.	TRBV11-3	.	TRBJ2-1	CASSVEVTDEQFF	TGTGCCAGCAGCGTTGAGGTGACAGATGAGCAGTTCTTC
13	.	TRBV7-9	TRBD2	TRBJ2-2	CASSLPDSGGMFF	TGTGCCAGCAGCTTACCGGACTCCGGGGGGATGTTTTTT
13	.	TRBV2	.	TRBJ2-3	CASNPVGTDTQYF	TGTGCCAGCAACCCCGTTGGCACAGATACGCAGTATTTT
15	.	TRBV9	.	TRBJ1-2	CASSEWWTDNTGYTF	TGTGCCAGCAGCGAGTGGTGGACAGATAACACCGGGTACACCTTC
15	.	TRBV7-4	.	TRBJ1-5	CASSSGVRGNALLHF	TGTGCCAGCAGCTCAGGCGTCAGGGGAAATGCGCTTCTTCATTTT
12	.	TRBV2	.	TRBJ2-1	CASSEDGNEKYF	TGTGCCAGCAGCGAGGACGGTAATGAGAAGTACTTC
14	.	TRBV7-9	.	TRBJ2-7	CASSYVQGNYEYYF	TGTGCCAGTAGTTACGTGCAGGGTAACTACGAGTACTACTTC
15	.	TRBV20-1	.	TRBJ1-4	CSADPWTAYNEKLFF	TGCAGTGCGGACCCCTGGACAGCCTACAATGAAAAACTGTTTTTT
17	.	TRBV11-3	.	TRBJ1-1	CATSDKKSGLVNTEAFF	TGTGCCACCAGCGACAAGAAATCAGGCCTGGTGAACACTGAAGCTTTCTTT
14	.	TRBV7-8	.	TRBJ1-2	CASNPLGSIYDYTF	TGTGCCAGCAACCCGCTTGGGTCCATCTATGACTACACCTTC
17	.	TRBV7-8	TRBD1	TRBJ2-1	CASSSVERGRTYNEQFF	TGTGCCAGCAGCTCGGTCGAAAGGGGGCGTACCTACAATGAGCAGTTCTTC
14	once	TRBV9	TRBD1	TRBJ1-4	CASSSGGGDGNQLF	TGTGCCAGCAGCTCAGGAGGGGGCGACGGCAATCAGCTTTTT
16	once	TRBV6-2/TRBV6-3	.	TRBJ2-1	CASSQGGGNGQNKQFF	TGTGCCAGCAGCCAGGGGGGCGGAAACGGTCAAAATAAGCAGTTCTTC
12	.	TRBV29-1	.	TRBJ2-3	CSVRLGTDTQYF	TGCAGCGTTCGACTAGGCACAGATACGCAGTATTTT
16	.	TRBV9	.	TRBJ2-6	CASSLIASNRANVLTF	TGTGCCAGCAGCTTAATCGCCAGCAACCGGGCCAACGTCCTGACTTTC
14	.	TRBV12-3/TRBV12-4	.	TRBJ2-7	CASTTGANAYEQYF	TGTGCCAGCACCACGGGGGCGAATGCCTACGAGCAGTACTTC
15	.	TRBV7-2	TRBD2	TRBJ2-7	CASSLVSTSGNEQYF	TGCGCCAGCAGCTTGGTTTCGACTAGCGGTAACGAGCAGTACTTC
17	.	TRBV2	TRBD1	TRBJ1-1	CASREGDRQGGNTEAFF	TGTGCCAGCAGGGAGGGGGACAGACAGGGAGGAAACACTGAAGCTTTCTTT
15	once	TRBV5-1	TRBD1	TRBJ1-2	CASSLGATGANGYTF	TGCGCCAGCAGCTTGGGCGCGACAGGGGCGAATGGCTACACCTTC
15	.	TRBV7-6	.	TRBJ1-1	CASSYGSTEPFYAFF	TGTGCCAGCAGTTACGGCTCGACAGAGCCGTTTTACGCTTTCTTT
13	.	TRBV2	.	TRBJ1-2	CASGEGLAGRYYF	TGTGCCAGCGGGGAAGGCCTTGCAGGTAGGTACTACTTT